This T cell receptor beta chain originates from a study of cytomegalovirus exposure and HLA in healthy donors (dated 2017 in TCRdb). With regard to the full study: In an earlier analysis of some 550 of the donors, roughly 300 Gb of sequence data and 90 million to 120 million unique TCR beta sequences from about 179 million T cells were reported. About 280 gigabases of sequencing data and around 85 million unique TCR sequences made up an early release that covered 500 to 650 HLA-typed donors. Of the roughly 430 genotyped donors, roughly 80% fell in the genetic ancestry cluster associated with self-reported Caucasian donors. The aim of the study was to test whether cataloging public T cell receptors could identify signatures of past pathogen exposure. Using immunosequencing, the study profiled T cell repertoires from 500 to 800 subjects and related those repertoires to cytomegalovirus serostatus. In addition to the first cohort of 666 subjects, a separate validation cohort of around 110 different subjects was used. To predict cytomegalovirus infection status, the study combined high-throughput TCR immunosequencing, statistical association of individual TCRs with disease status, and machine learning. To study patterns of TCR occurrence, a later analysis re-analyzed previously published TCR beta repertoires from several hundred donors and added high-resolution HLA genotyping. Rather than drawing on any new phenotypic data, the later analysis identified candidate immune exposures from TCR beta sequences and the way those sequences occurred across donors. An earlier analysis of 587 of the donors applied high-throughput TCR beta sequencing to assess whether each TCR beta V gene segment acted as functional or pseudogenic. Alongside the repertoire data, information on donor age, sex, ethnicity and CMV serostatus was compiled. Genome-wide SNP genotypes for about 55% of the roughly 670 donors were used in a later genetic analysis, which treated that subset as a discovery cohort. All discovery cohort repertoires had been generated on a single sequencing platform. Class I and class II HLA loci were covered by the typing at four-digit resolution. Typing coverage varied by locus: roughly 620-640 donors for A, B, C, DRB1 and DQB1; more than 500 for DQA1; over 600 for DPA1; around 490 for DPB1. About 5 DR-DQ haplotypes were handled as single units for association and clustering, since linkage in the cohort was strong. Among some 400 genotyped donors of the cohort, an average of around 220,000 unique TCR beta nucleotide sequences was sequenced per donor, of which about 19% were non-productive. Summary of the overall study and its limitations: According to the authors, the approach could potentially be generalized to other disease states and immunological phenotypes. Linkage disequilibrium might explain the correlated functional status among segregating V segments, but an unknown experimental factor could not be ruled out. Roughly uniform sequencing depth across donors was assumed in presence/absence analyses, although this assumption may not hold. Because some donors lacked HLA typing at each locus, the association tests relied only on the typed subset. When HLA alleles, especially DR and DQ, strongly co-occurred, TCR associations were difficult to assign to individual alleles. In a later analysis, most CMV-associated TCR beta chains were found to appear HLA-restricted, with HLA associations seemingly driven largely by CMV exposure. Specific HLA alleles were associated with about 17,000 TCR beta sequences at a false discovery rate of 0.05 in a later analysis. In a later analysis, several top co-occurrence clusters were reported to appear linked to parvovirus B19, influenza, CMV and Epstein-Barr virus. A later genetic analysis reported fewer N-insertions in productive TCRs among donors in an Asian-associated ancestry cluster than the roughly 620-donor mean. A further reported finding was that TCR beta sequences accurately predicted the HLA-A and HLA-B alleles for most subjects in the first cohort. Compared with equally common non-associated chains, HLA-associated TCR beta chains in a later analysis were more clonally expanded and had lower generation probabilities. Most TCR sequences were observed very rarely across donors, whereas some public TCRs were present in many individuals. Some IMGT-functional V segments, including TRBV6-2 and TRBV6-3, could not be told apart with the 87-base-pair reads, so those segments were excluded. An earlier analysis of 587 of the donors showed that most TCR beta V segments appeared in productive rearrangements either about 87% or about 30% of the time, which broadly matched IMGT annotations. A later analysis found that TCR association rates varied across HLA loci, with DRB1 alleles showing the most associated TCRs and HLA-C alleles the fewest. The classifier was reported to diagnose cytomegalovirus status with high specificity and sensitivity in both the original cohort and the validation cohort. Because counts were too low, about 18 rarely observed V segments, including chromosome 9 orphons, were left out of the earlier analysis of a few hundred of the donors. In this cohort, only TCR beta chains were sequenced, and detectable features were limited by the absence of alpha or paired-chain data. The sequencing pipeline was judged likely to have produced a cluster of highly shared sequence variants as a technical artifact. Immune exposure information for the cohort was limited to CMV serostatus. The study gave a list of more than 150 TCR beta chains associated with cytomegalovirus. V-gene and J-gene trimming of TCR beta chains was associated with a missense DCLRE1C variant in a later genetic analysis, and the association was replicated in an independent cohort. In vitro tests confirmed that a few of the cytomegalovirus-associated TCR beta chains recognize cytomegalovirus antigens.

In total, 666 healthy bone marrow donors made up the cohort. At the time of sampling, all cohort members were nominally healthy, though unrecorded immune exposures were likely present. The donor tested CMV seronegative and was one of the 352 seronegative cohort members. Every donor gave a peripheral blood sample, and the peripheral blood mononuclear cells from that sample were used for TCR beta sequencing. The Qiagen DNeasy Blood Extraction Kit was used to extract genomic DNA from the blood cell samples. This clone was observed a few times. Its recognized antigen is unknown. No base quality values were provided; no much bigger clone lies one nucleotide off. CDR1 and CDR2 are drawn from the germline V gene (reference sequence): MNHEY, SMNVEV. Including cysteine and phenylalanine, the CDR3 has 14 amino acids. The DNA shown is the 42-base CDR3, in frame from base 1. The V end loses 6 bases and the J end loses 6 bases, and a stretch of 18 bases separates them.

The method behind the library was the immunoSEQ multiplex PCR assay. For the multiplex PCR, a mixture combining 60 forward primers for TCR Vbeta segments and 13 reverse primers for TCR Jbeta segments was used. The CDR3 region of rearranged TCR beta genes was amplified from genomic DNA with a multiplex PCR assay. On the Illumina HiSeq System, the amplified TCR beta libraries were sequenced as 87-base-pair reads. Processing in the source paper ran as follows. In a later analysis, some 80 million unique TCR beta chains were counted across the roughly 610 repertoires, and about 10 million of these chains were shared by at least two donors. Raw reads were error-corrected and collapsed into unique sequences by a nearest-neighbor algorithm in which closely related sequences were merged to remove PCR and sequencing errors. Alignment of CDR3 sequences to IMGT reference sequences was used to assign V, D and J gene segments. For a sequence to be retained, a match of at least six nucleotides was required to both a V gene segment and a J gene segment. Rearrangements were classified as productive when the CDR3 lacked stop codons and remained in frame with V and J, and all other rearrangements were classified as non-productive. CDR3 was defined by IMGT convention, running from the second conserved V-encoded cysteine to the conserved J-encoded phenylalanine. The earlier analysis of approximately 500 of the donors excluded sequences that lacked an unambiguous match to a single V gene segment. In an earlier analysis of 587 of the donors, a V segment was called functional when productive rearrangements were above 56.7%, and segregating when the standard deviation between donors exceeded 5%. A statistical classification framework was built for diagnosing cytomegalovirus status from the catalog of TCR beta chain sequences. In a later analysis, TCR nucleotide sequences were compared against IMGT/GENE-DB human TR gene sequences so that V and J genes could be assigned. In a later analysis, CDR3 sequences and most-parsimonious VDJ recombination scenarios were assigned using the TCRdist pipeline. A later analysis defined each TCR beta chain by its CDR3 amino acid sequence plus V-gene family, and excluded reads lacking a unique V-gene family. A later analysis removed 592 highly shared, low-generation-probability nucleotide sequences to deal with suspected cross-contamination and a sequencing artifact. In a later analysis, a clonal expansion index for each public chain was calculated from normalized within-repertoire ranks of inferred template counts. In a later analysis, generation probabilities were computed with a VDJ recombination model fitted to out-of-frame rearrangements, and the resulting probabilities were checked against IGoR. In a later analysis, hypergeometric tests were used to score TCR-TCR, TCR-HLA and TCR-CMV co-occurrence, with a repertoire-size bias correction applied to TCR pairs. False discovery rates were estimated in a later analysis by permuting HLA or CMV assignments 20 times. In a later analysis, co-occurring TCRs were grouped using DBSCAN, and TCRdist sequence similarity was added for clustering within HLA-allele-positive subsets. For co-occurrence clustering, repertoires with fewer than 30,000 or more than 120,000 public chains were excluded, along with several repertoires with anomalous nucleotide sharing. TCRdb took this table from immuneACCESS and kept in-frame rearrangements with V and J called. Such tables lack part of the clones; where checked against another copy, unresolved V genes explain under half of the gap, and the rest is unexplained. V and J calls and clone size are as listed in that table; D and trimming were resolved from the DNA. The sample table holds some 110,000 clones, of which roughly two thirds were seen once. The ten largest clonotypes hold approximately 3% of the sample.

Input material: PBMCs. The clonotype comes from a man in his thirties or forties in good health and CMV-seronegative. The V and J genes are TRBV27 and TRBJ2-7; TRBD2 could be the D gene, as 5 bases match. This receptor has the CDR3 CASSLSGGWVEQYF. The nucleotide sequence is TGTGCCAGCAGCCTTTCAGGCGGGTGGGTCGAGCAGTACTTC.